The 9 T cell receptor beta chains in this list originate from one sample, sequenced in a study of blood T cell repertoires in COVID-19. Profiled with immunoSEQ multiplex PCR; TCRdb holds only in-frame clones, not every one. This sample has 230,000 or so clones, with around nine tenths found just once. The sequencing sample was made of PBMCs or T cells enriched from blood (not recorded which). The receptors come from a woman aged 45-65 years with acute COVID-19.

The chain combines TRBV7-2 with TRBJ2-1; 7 bases line up with TRBD2. Germline V CDR1 and CDR2: SGHTA, FQGNSA. The ends lost 2 bases at V and 2 bases at J; junction bases unmatched: 15. The CDR3 extends over 19 amino acids. CDR3 nucleotides: TGTGCCAGCAGCTTATCCCAATTCGGATGGGAGGGAGCCTACAATGAGCAGTTCTTC. This sequence encodes CASSLSQFGWEGAYNEQFF.

The chain recombines TRBV6-5 with TRBJ2-5, with 9 bases aligning to TRBD1. The CDR3 is made up of 15 amino acids. The germline V gene has CDR1 MNHEY and CDR2 SVGAGI. V gave up 4 bases and J gave up 4 bases; unmatched junction bases: 7. The CDR3 loop is CASSSNRGRGETQYF. CDR3 nucleotides: TGTGCCAGCAGTTCTAACAGGGGGCGGGGAGAGACCCAGTACTTC.

This clone was recorded only once. V usage is TRBV7-9 and J usage is TRBJ1-1; tentative D call: TRBD1 (6 bases). Germline CDR1 reads SEHNR; CDR2 reads FQNEAQ (reference sequence). The CDR3 runs to 12 residues. Trimming took off 1 base at V and 8 bases at J, with 8 bases between the two ends. The chain's CDR3 is CASSLEDREAFF. As DNA, the CDR3 is TGTGCCAGCAGCTTAGAGGACAGAGAAGCTTTCTTT.

The V call is TRBV6-2 or TRBV6-3, the J call TRBJ1-2, with TRBD1 identical over 12 bases. This CDR3 has 16 residues. V shed 2 bases and J 4 bases; nucleotides not matched to a gene: 5. The V gene's germline CDR1 is MNHEY and CDR2 SVGEGT. The CDR3 DNA sequence: TGTGCCAGCAGTTACCTACCGGGACAGGGGGCCTATGGCTACACCTTC. It translates to CASSYLPGQGAYGYTF.

The gene calls are TRBV5-4 and TRBJ2-7; 10 nucleotides line up with TRBD1. The length of the CDR3 is 17 residues. Per the germline V gene, CDR1 is SGHNT and CDR2 is YYREEE (reference sequence). J was trimmed by 6 bases and V by 4 bases; bases with no gene match: 16. The CDR3 region is CASSPGQGFLTTSEQYF. Here the CDR3 DNA reads TGTGCCAGCAGCCCGGGACAGGGGTTTCTCACTACTTCCGAGCAGTACTTC.

The chain combines TRBV7-3 with TRBJ2-1; D perhaps matches TRBD2 (5 bases). The CDR3 is 15 amino acids. The V end lost 5 bases, the J end lost 1 base, and 12 bases lay between the germline ends. CDR1 and CDR2 (germline): SGHTA, FQGTGA. The CDR3 DNA is TGTGCCAGCAGCCAACAATCGGGGTCCTACAATGAGCAGTTCTTC. This sequence encodes CASSQQSGSYNEQFF.

The chain employs TRBV24-1 and TRBJ2-1, with a tentative D call TRBD1 (5 bases). This CDR3 spans 13 amino acids. CDR1 and CDR2 (germline): KGHDR, SFDVKD. Trimming took 4 bases from V and 4 from J, leaving 7 bases between them. DNA for the CDR3: TGTGCCACCAGTGAAGGACAATACAATGAGCAGTTCTTC. Amino acid sequence: CATSEGQYNEQFF.

In the case of this clone: The junction departs from the called germline gene at one end, perhaps through a read error. The chain has TRBV12-3 or TRBV12-4 and TRBJ1-1; D perhaps matches TRBD1 (6 bases). The CDR3 runs to 11 residues. The CDR3 DNA follows: TGTGCCAGCAGTAGGACAGACCGTCTTTCTTTT. Translated: CASSRTDRLSF.

The J gene is TRBJ1-1, the V gene TRBV13; maybe TRBD1 (6 bases). This CDR3 comprises 15 residues. V shed 5 bases and J shed 3 bases, with 16 bases lying between them. Germline loops: CDR1 PRHDT, CDR2 FYEKMQ (reference sequence). This chain's CDR3 is CASSGDTPIDTEAFF. The CDR3, as DNA: TGTGCCAGCAGCGGGGACACACCGATCGACACTGAAGCTTTCTTT.